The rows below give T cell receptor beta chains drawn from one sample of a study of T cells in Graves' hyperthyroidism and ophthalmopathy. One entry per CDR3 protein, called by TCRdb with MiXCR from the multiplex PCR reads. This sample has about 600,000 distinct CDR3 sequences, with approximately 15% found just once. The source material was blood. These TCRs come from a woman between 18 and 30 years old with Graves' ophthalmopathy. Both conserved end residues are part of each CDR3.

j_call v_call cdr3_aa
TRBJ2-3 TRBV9 CASSVEVGRGTQYF
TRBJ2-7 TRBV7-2 CASTAYPYEQYF
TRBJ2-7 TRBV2 CASTPRLTEQYF
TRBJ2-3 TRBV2 CATSAEGTDTQYF
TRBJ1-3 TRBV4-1 CASSQGQAGSGNTIYF
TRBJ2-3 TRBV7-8 CASSLPGPSRVVRGYTDTQYF
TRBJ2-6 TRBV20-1 CSASGTRGQGANVLTF
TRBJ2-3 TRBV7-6 CASSLGLAGDTDTQYF
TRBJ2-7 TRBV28 CASSLIDRGGYEQYF
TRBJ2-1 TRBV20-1 CSARDIRGSSYNEQFF